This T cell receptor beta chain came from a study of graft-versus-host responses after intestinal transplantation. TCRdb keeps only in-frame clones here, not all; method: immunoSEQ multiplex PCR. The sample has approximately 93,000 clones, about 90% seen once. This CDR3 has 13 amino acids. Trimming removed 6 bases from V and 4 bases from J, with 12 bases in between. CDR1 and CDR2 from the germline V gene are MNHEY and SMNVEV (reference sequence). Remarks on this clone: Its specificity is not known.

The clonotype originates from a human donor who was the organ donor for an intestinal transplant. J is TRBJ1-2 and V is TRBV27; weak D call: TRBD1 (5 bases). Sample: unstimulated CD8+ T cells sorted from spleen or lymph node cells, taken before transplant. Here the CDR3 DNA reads TGTGCCAGCAGGCCGGGGGTCAGCTATGGCTACACCTTC. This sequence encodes CASRPGVSYGYTF.